Below are 19 T cell receptor beta chains sequenced from a single sample in a study of T cells in Graves' hyperthyroidism and ophthalmopathy. Amplified TCR beta CDR3 regions derived from RNA transcripts. An initial round of RT-PCR targeting the TCR CDR3 relied on the HTBI primer set. TCRdb re-called the multiplex PCR reads through MiXCR, storing one row per CDR3 protein. The table includes 400,000 to 500,000 distinct CDR3 sequences, roughly 13% detected once. Specimen: blood. The receptors derive from a woman under 30 with Graves' hyperthyroidism.

V usage is TRBV9 and J usage is TRBJ1-1, with D possibly being TRBD1 (6 bases). This CDR3 spans 14 amino acids. The V end was cut by 1 base, the J end by 3 bases, with 10 bases between. The V gene's germline CDR1 is SGDLS and CDR2 YYNGEE. CDR3 in DNA: TGTGCCAGCAGCGTAACAGGGACGGACACTGAAGCTTTCTTT. Translated, it gives CASSVTGTDTEAFF. The full variable domain, with the rest looked up from reference TRBV9 and TRBJ1-1, is DSGVTQTPKHLITATGQRVTLRCSPRSGDLSVYWYQQSLDQGLQFLIQYYNGEERAKGNILERFSAQQFPDLHSELNLSSLELGDSALYFCASSVTGTDTEAFFGQGTRLTVV.

This clonotype was observed many times. This chain links TRBV4-2 with TRBJ2-2, with no clear D. The CDR3 extends over 15 amino acids. With 0 bases removed from V and 7 bases from J, the gap between germline ends came to 12 bases. Germline CDR1 and CDR2: LGHNA and YNFKEQ. In nucleotides, the CDR3 is TGTGCCAGCAGCCAAGATACGACGGGCTACGGGGAGCTGTTTTTT. Its translation: CASSQDTTGYGELFF.

In DNA, the CDR3 is TGCGCCAGCAGTGAGTCATCGGGGCCCTCCTACGAGCAGTACTTC. Translated, it gives CASSESSGPSYEQYF. The chain has TRBV10-1 and TRBJ2-7; D is tentatively TRBD1 or TRBD2 (5 bases each). Trimming shortened V by 0 bases and J by 0 bases, and 9 bases separated the two germline ends. The germline V gene has CDR1 WNHNN and CDR2 SYGVQD (reference sequence). The CDR3 is 15 amino acids.

This clonotype was seen more than once but under ten times. The gene calls are TRBV6-1 and TRBJ2-5; D is perhaps TRBD2 (7 bases). Germline assignment: CDR1 MNHNS and CDR2 SASEGT. This CDR3 comprises 14 residues. V was shortened by 8 bases and J by 3 bases, with 16 bases between the two germline ends. The DNA of the CDR3 is TGTGCCAGCCCGCGGGGGCGGCCCGAAGAGACCCAGTACTTC. This translates into CASPRGRPEETQYF.

This clonotype was counted ten times or more. The V call is TRBV5-1, the J call TRBJ2-7; 9 bases align to TRBD1. Germline lookup yields CDR1 SGHRS and CDR2 YFSETQ. The CDR3 consists of 15 residues. V lost 0 bases to trimming and J lost 6 bases; unmatched junction nucleotides: 7. The CDR3 spells CASSLERDRVGEQYF. The CDR3 bases are TGCGCCAGCAGCTTGGAGCGGGACAGGGTCGGCGAGCAGTACTTC.

This clonotype has at least ten counts. The chain uses TRBV11-2 and TRBJ1-5, with D uncertain. The germline V gene has CDR1 SGHAT and CDR2 FQNNGV. V shed 0 bases and J shed 4 bases, with 10 bases lying between them. The CDR3 loop spans 15 amino acids. CDR3 protein: CASSLDSERNQPQHF. The CDR3, as DNA: TGTGCCAGCAGCTTAGATAGCGAACGAAATCAGCCCCAGCATTTT.

This clonotype has a count of ten or more. J is TRBJ2-7 and V is TRBV3-2; TRBD1, the table's D call, was not compared with the DNA. TRBV3-2 represents a pseudogene. The CDR3 extends over 15 amino acids. The DNA of the CDR3 is TGTGCCAGCAGCCAAGATGGGCAGGACATCTACGAGCAGTACTTC. This gives the protein CASSQDGQDIYEQYF.

The table lists this clonotype with many counts. The CDR3 sequence: CSAVSAVTAYNEQFF. The DNA of the CDR3 is TGCAGTGCCGTGTCGGCGGTGACAGCCTACAATGAGCAGTTCTTC. V is TRBV20-1 and J is TRBJ2-1; D may be TRBD1 (5 bases). The CDR3 spans 15 residues. Trimming removed 6 bases from V and 2 bases from J, with 17 bases in between. CDR1 DFQATT and CDR2 SNEGSKA come from the germline V gene (reference sequence).

There are a few counts of this clonotype. This chain connects TRBV29-1 to TRBJ2-2; D is unresolved. This CDR3 has 14 amino acids. The germline V gene has CDR1 SQVTM and CDR2 ANQGSEA. Trimming took off 3 bases at V and 2 bases at J, with 10 bases between the two ends. The DNA of the CDR3 is TGCAGCGTTGAGAGGACGCCTAACACCGGGGAGCTGTTTTTT. It yields the protein CSVERTPNTGELFF.

This clonotype was counted at least ten times. V gene TRBV5-1 combines with J gene TRBJ2-7, with 7 bases lining up with TRBD2. Trimming removed 4 bases from V and 3 bases from J; junction bases left unmatched: 7. CDR3 length: 14 amino acids. In germline, CDR1 is SGHRS, CDR2 YFSETQ. CDR3 in amino acids: CASSGGGLGYEQYF. In nucleotides, the CDR3 is TGCGCCAGCAGCGGGGGAGGGCTGGGCTACGAGCAGTACTTC.

This clonotype was seen ten or more times. The chain carries TRBV6-1 and TRBJ1-3; no reliable D call. The V and J ends lost 6 bases and 2 bases respectively, with 14 bases between them. The CDR3 consists of 15 residues. Germline V lookup: CDR1 MNHNS, CDR2 SASEGT. CDR3 amino acids: CASRAYFQPGNTIYF. The CDR3 DNA sequence: TGTGCCAGCAGGGCATATTTTCAGCCTGGAAACACCATATATTTT.

This clonotype turned up a few times. The chain links TRBV28 to TRBJ2-3, with 8 bases matching TRBD2. The CDR3 has 15 amino acids. V trimming: 3 bases; J trimming: 1 base; junction bases outside the gene matches: 3. Germline V lookup: CDR1 MDHEN, CDR2 SYDVKM. The CDR3 nucleotides read TGTGCCAGCAGTTTCCCGGGAGGGGGCACAGATACGCAGTATTTT. It specifies CASSFPGGGTDTQYF.

This clonotype was observed many times. This chain uses TRBV7-9 with TRBJ2-7; 8 bases are shared with TRBD1. CDR3 length: 14 residues. Germline assignment: CDR1 SEHNR and CDR2 FQNEAQ (reference sequence). The V and J ends lost 7 bases and 5 bases, in that order; junction bases with no gene match: 10. The CDR3 protein is CASTPLTGAHEQYF. As DNA, the CDR3 is TGTGCCAGCACCCCTTTGACAGGGGCCCACGAGCAGTACTTC.

This clonotype was counted ten times or more. The rearrangement uses TRBV28 and TRBJ2-3; possible D gene TRBD2, 6 bases. The V end was cut by 6 bases, the J end by 2 bases, with 15 bases between. Germline CDR1 MDHEN, CDR2 SYDVKM. CDR3 length: 15 amino acids. CDR3 sequence reads: CASSTTSGFTDTQYF. CDR3 sequence (DNA): TGTGCCAGCAGCACAACAAGCGGGTTCACAGATACGCAGTATTTT.

This chain links TRBV29-1 with TRBJ1-2; D is unclear. The V end lost 7 bases, the J end lost 6 bases, and 15 bases lay between the germline ends. The CDR3 spans 12 residues. From germline, CDR1 is SQVTM and CDR2 ANQGSEA. As DNA, the CDR3 is TGCAGCGCGGAACTCTTTCTCAATGGCTACACCTTC. Residues: CSAELFLNGYTF.

This clonotype was seen many times. This chain uses TRBV28 with TRBJ2-7, with 7 nucleotides matching TRBD2. The CDR3 sequence is 15 residues long. Germline V gives CDR1 MDHEN, CDR2 SYDVKM. V was clipped by 2 bases and J by 1 base; unmatched bases: 5. The CDR3 DNA reads TGTGCCAGCAGTTTACGGGGGGTGCCATCCTACGAGCAGTACTTC. This translates into CASSLRGVPSYEQYF.

This clonotype was counted at least ten times. The chain carries TRBV2 and TRBJ2-3, with 9 bases that match TRBD2. The V and J ends lost 3 bases and 6 bases, in that order; junction bases with no gene match: 10. CDR3 length equals 16 residues. Per the germline V gene, CDR1 is SNHLY and CDR2 is FYNNEI. The CDR3 loop is CASSDVAGGVGDTQYF. CDR3 sequence (DNA): TGTGCCAGCAGTGATGTGGCGGGAGGGGTTGGCGATACGCAGTATTTT.

This clonotype showed up many times. The V call is TRBV28, the J call TRBJ2-7, with D perhaps assigned TRBD1 or TRBD2 (6 bases each). This CDR3 contains 14 residues. V lost 8 bases to trimming and J lost 1 base, with 15 bases between them. The germline gives CDR1 MDHEN, CDR2 SYDVKM. This CDR3 is CASGVGGVSYEQYF. The CDR3 nucleotides read TGTGCCAGCGGCGTCGGGGGCGTATCCTACGAGCAGTACTTC.

This clonotype showed up many times. The chain joins TRBV19 to TRBJ1-6; the match to TRBD1 covers 7 bases. This CDR3 comprises 15 residues. V was pared by 7 bases and J by 8 bases, with 11 bases of the junction left unmatched. From germline, CDR1 is LNHDA and CDR2 SQIVND (reference sequence). The CDR3, as DNA: TGTGCCAGTACCATAACAGGGGTGATGGATTCACCCCTCCACTTT. This encodes CASTITGVMDSPLHF.